Shown below are 14 T cell receptor beta chains from a single sample sequenced in a study of CD8 T cells in Susac syndrome. Roughly 0.45 to 1 ug RNA was reverse transcribed with random hexamers. Each CDR3 protein is one row after TCRdb ran MiXCR on the immunoSEQ multiplex PCR reads. The sample consists of around 130,000 distinct CDR3 sequences, approximately 89% of them appearing once. Material: CD8+ T cells from PBMCs. The receptors come from a human donor with multiple sclerosis.

DNA for the CDR3: TGCGCCAGCAGTAATAAGGAGGGAGAAATCTACGAGCAGTACTTC. It specifies CASSNKEGEIYEQYF. The genes are TRBV5-1 and TRBJ2-7; possible D gene TRBD2, 6 bases. The CDR3 extends over 15 amino acids. The germline V and J ends were trimmed by 5 bases and 3 bases, with 18 bases remaining between them. Germline loops: CDR1 SGHRS, CDR2 YFSETQ. Drawing the rest from reference TRBV5-1 and TRBJ2-7, the complete variable domain is KAGVTQTPRYLIKTRGQQVTLSCSPISGHRSVSWYQQTPGQGLQFLFEYFSETQRNKGNFPGRFSGRQFSNSRSEMNVSTLELGDSALYLCASSNKEGEIYEQYFGPGTRLTVT.

This rearrangement joins TRBV3-1 to TRBJ2-7; TRBD2 matches 9 bases. In germline, CDR1 is LGHDT, CDR2 YNNKEL (reference sequence). The CDR3 totals 14 residues. With V trimmed by 2 bases and J by 6 bases, 5 bases remained unmatched. The CDR3 loop reads CASSQHPAGGEQYF. The CDR3, as DNA: TGTGCCAGCAGCCAACATCCAGCGGGAGGCGAGCAGTACTTC.

The rearrangement joins TRBV23-1 to TRBJ1-4, with D perhaps TRBD1 (5 bases). TRBV23-1 is identified as an open reading frame with a role that is uncertain. The CDR3 has 13 amino acids. Trimming left V 7 bases short and J 8 bases short, with 14 bases between. The CDR3 region is CASKRGGREKLFF. The DNA for the CDR3 is TGCGCCAGCAAAAGGGGAGGCAGGGAAAAACTGTTTTTT.

The V gene is TRBV30, the J gene TRBJ1-2; TRBD1 agrees at 7 bases. The trim removed 2 bases at V and 4 bases at J, leaving 4 bases unmatched. CDR3 length equals 13 residues. Germline V gives CDR1 GTSNPN, CDR2 SVGIG (reference sequence). The CDR3 sequence: CAWSRDSTYGYTF. The CDR3 coding sequence is TGTGCCTGGAGTAGGGACAGCACCTATGGCTACACCTTC.

CDR3 nucleotide sequence: TGCGCCAGCAGCCAAGACCCAGGGGAGAACTATGGCTACACCTTC. Translated, it gives CASSQDPGENYGYTF. The chain is built from TRBV4-1 and TRBJ1-2; tentatively, D is TRBD1 (6 bases). The V gene lost 0 bases and the J gene lost 2 bases, with 10 bases spanning the gap. The CDR3 loop spans 15 amino acids. CDR1 and CDR2 from the germline V gene are MGHRA and YSYEKL.

The chain employs TRBV19 and TRBJ1-1; TRBD1 aligns across 10 bases. Germline V gives CDR1 LNHDA, CDR2 SQIVND (reference sequence). V was clipped by 5 bases and J by 4 bases; unmatched bases: 7. The CDR3 is 15 residues long. The CDR3 coding sequence is TGTGCCAGTAGTTTGCAGGGACAGGGGAGCACTGAAGCTTTCTTT. It specifies CASSLQGQGSTEAFF. Looking up the rest from reference TRBV19 and TRBJ1-1 gives the full variable domain: DGGITQSPKYLFRKEGQNVTLSCEQNLNHDAMYWYRQDPGQGLRLIYYSQIVNDFQKGDIAEGYSVSREKKESFPLTVTSAQKNPTAFYLCASSLQGQGSTEAFFGQGTRLTVV.

This clonotype showed up just once. This rearrangement joins TRBV12-3 or TRBV12-4 to TRBJ2-4; the D is unclear. The CDR3 extends over 15 amino acids. Trimming cost V 6 bases and J 0 bases, with 12 bases left between them. In DNA, the CDR3 is TGTGCCAGCAGCACCTTTTCGCTAGCCAAAAACATTCAGTACTTC. It specifies CASSTFSLAKNIQYF.

The J gene is TRBJ2-7, the V gene TRBV9, with D perhaps matching TRBD1 (5 bases). With 0 bases removed from V and 5 bases from J, the gap between germline ends came to 15 bases. The V gene's germline CDR1 is SGDLS and CDR2 YYNGEE. The CDR3 runs to 15 residues. This CDR3 reads CASSVGGDRGDEQYF. Written as DNA, the CDR3 is TGTGCCAGCAGCGTAGGGGGCGACCGAGGAGACGAGCAGTACTTC.

J is TRBJ1-1 and V is TRBV2; a possible D gene is TRBD1 (6 bases). CDR1 and CDR2 (germline): SNHLY, FYNNEI. The germline V and J ends were trimmed by 1 base and 2 bases, with 11 bases remaining between them. This CDR3 is built from 15 residues. The DNA for the CDR3 is TGTGCCAGCAGTGAAGTGGGGGGGGCCAACACTGAAGCTTTCTTT. Protein: CASSEVGGANTEAFF.

The V and J genes are TRBV29-1 and TRBJ1-1; D perhaps matches TRBD1 (6 bases). The V gene lost 6 bases and the J gene lost 7 bases, with 12 bases spanning the gap. The germline V gene has CDR1 SQVTM and CDR2 ANQGSEA. CDR3 length: 11 residues. CDR3 loop: CSVPRGSEAFF. The CDR3 DNA is TGCAGCGTCCCCAGGGGAAGTGAAGCTTTCTTT.

The chain uses TRBV29-1 and TRBJ2-5, with D perhaps being TRBD1 or TRBD2 (5 bases each). This CDR3 contains 14 residues. The germline CDR1 and CDR2 sequences are SQVTM and ANQGSEA. Trimming left V 4 bases short and J 1 base short, with 13 bases between. CDR3 DNA sequence: TGCAGCGTTGGGGGGAAGGGTAGCCAAGAGACCCAGTACTTC. It encodes CSVGGKGSQETQYF.

The chain has TRBV20-1 and TRBJ2-7, with 9 bases aligning to TRBD1. From germline, CDR1 is DFQATT and CDR2 SNEGSKA (reference sequence). V shed 0 bases, J shed 3 bases, and the junction held 6 bases outside the gene matches. CDR3 length equals 15 residues. CDR3 loop: CSAREGGTGIYEQYF. The CDR3 nucleotides are TGCAGTGCTAGAGAGGGAGGGACAGGGATCTACGAGCAGTACTTC.

V usage is TRBV29-1 and J usage is TRBJ2-7, with 8 bases lining up with TRBD2. The germline gives CDR1 SQVTM, CDR2 ANQGSEA. CDR3 length: 15 residues. The ends lost 0 bases at V and 7 bases at J; junction bases unmatched: 11. The CDR3 DNA follows: TGCAGCGTTGAAGATCACGCGCGGGGGGTGGTAGAGCAGTACTTC. Its protein product is CSVEDHARGVVEQYF.

This clonotype has just one count. The chain has TRBV5-1 and TRBJ2-1, with D possibly TRBD1 on 5 matching bases. V dropped 5 bases and J dropped 5 bases, with 20 bases sitting between them. CDR1 and CDR2 (germline): SGHRS, YFSETQ. This CDR3 has 16 amino acids. The CDR3, as DNA: TGCGCCAGCAGGAACCACAGGCAAAATATTAACAATGAGCAGTTCTTC. As protein: CASRNHRQNINNEQFF.